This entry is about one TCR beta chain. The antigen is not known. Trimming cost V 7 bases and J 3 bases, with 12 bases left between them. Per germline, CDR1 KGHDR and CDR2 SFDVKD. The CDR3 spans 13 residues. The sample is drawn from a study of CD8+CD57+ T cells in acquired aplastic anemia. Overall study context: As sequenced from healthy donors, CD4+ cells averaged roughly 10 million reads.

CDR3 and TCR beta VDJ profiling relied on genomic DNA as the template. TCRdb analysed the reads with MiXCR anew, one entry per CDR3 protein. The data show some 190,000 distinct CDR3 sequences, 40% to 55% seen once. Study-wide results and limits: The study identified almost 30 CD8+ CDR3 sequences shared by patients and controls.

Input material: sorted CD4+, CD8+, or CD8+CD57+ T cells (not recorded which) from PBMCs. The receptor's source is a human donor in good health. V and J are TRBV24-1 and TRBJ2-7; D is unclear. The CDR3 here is CATSRDYSYEQYF. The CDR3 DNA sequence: TGTGCCACCAGCAGAGATTACAGCTACGAGCAGTACTTC.